These T cell receptor beta chains were read from a single sample in a study of blood T cell repertoires in COVID-19. This table comes from immunoSEQ multiplex PCR, and its TCRdb copy is limited to in-frame clones, with some not included. The sample holds about 180,000 clones, more than 85% seen once. Input material: peripheral blood. Receptor source: a woman younger than 45 with active or convalescent COVID-19. Both conserved end residues are part of each CDR3. Each record gives: J gene, clone size, D gene, V gene, CDR3 DNA, CDR3 protein. D genes are given only for firm matches. Some rows have no size entry. The others give once, few or many, or a class for an expanded clone.

j_gene: TRBJ2-4; abundance: once; d_gene: .; v_gene: TRBV5-6; CDR3nt: TGTGCCAGCAGCTTGTTAGGTCCGGGTCGGGCCAAAAACATTCAGTACTTC; CDR3aa: CASSLLGPGRAKNIQYF
j_gene: TRBJ2-7; abundance: .; d_gene: .; v_gene: TRBV7-2; CDR3nt: TGTGCCAGCAGCCCGCGTGGCTACGAGCAGTACTTC; CDR3aa: CASSPRGYEQYF
j_gene: TRBJ1-3; abundance: .; d_gene: .; v_gene: TRBV3-1/TRBV3-2; CDR3nt: TGTGCCAGCAGCCAAGTTCTCAGCTCTGGAAACACCATATATTTT; CDR3aa: CASSQVLSSGNTIYF
j_gene: TRBJ1-2; abundance: once; d_gene: TRBD1; v_gene: TRBV9; CDR3nt: TGTGCCAGCAGCGTAGGGCTCGGTGGGACAGACCTCTATGGCTACACCTTC; CDR3aa: CASSVGLGGTDLYGYTF
j_gene: TRBJ1-2; abundance: .; d_gene: .; v_gene: TRBV5-8; CDR3nt: TGTGCCAGCGGCCCCAGGGGTCTCTATGGCTACACCTTC; CDR3aa: CASGPRGLYGYTF
j_gene: TRBJ2-1; abundance: .; d_gene: TRBD1; v_gene: TRBV28; CDR3nt: TGTGCCAGCAGTTTCGGCACAGGGGCCTACAATGAGCAGTTCTTC; CDR3aa: CASSFGTGAYNEQFF
j_gene: TRBJ2-2; abundance: .; d_gene: .; v_gene: TRBV5-1; CDR3nt: TGCGCCAGCAGCTTGGCAGGGCCGAACACCGGGGAGCTGTTTTTT; CDR3aa: CASSLAGPNTGELFF
j_gene: TRBJ2-7; abundance: .; d_gene: .; v_gene: TRBV25-1; CDR3nt: TGTGCCAGCAGTGTAGGGGGGGGAGGATCCTACGAGCAGTACTTC; CDR3aa: CASSVGGGGSYEQYF
j_gene: TRBJ2-3; abundance: .; d_gene: .; v_gene: TRBV2; CDR3nt: TGTGCCAGCGAGAGCACAGATACGCAGTATTTT; CDR3aa: CASESTDTQYF
j_gene: TRBJ2-6; abundance: few; d_gene: .; v_gene: TRBV27; CDR3nt: TGTGCCAGCAGTTCCCACAGGGCCGGGGCCAACGTCCTGACTTTC; CDR3aa: CASSSHRAGANVLTF
j_gene: TRBJ1-2; abundance: .; d_gene: .; v_gene: TRBV18; CDR3nt: TGTGCCAGCTCACCACCAGTTACAGGATGGGGGGATGGCTACACCTTC; CDR3aa: CASSPPVTGWGDGYTF
j_gene: TRBJ1-2; abundance: .; d_gene: TRBD1; v_gene: TRBV24-1; CDR3nt: TGTGCCACCAGTAAGGGGGCGGGCTATGGCTACACCTTC; CDR3aa: CATSKGAGYGYTF
j_gene: TRBJ2-2; abundance: .; d_gene: TRBD1; v_gene: TRBV14; CDR3nt: TGTGCCAGCAGCCAAGACACAGGGGTGGCCGGGGAGCTGTTTTTT; CDR3aa: CASSQDTGVAGELFF
j_gene: TRBJ2-1; abundance: .; d_gene: TRBD1; v_gene: TRBV19; CDR3nt: TGTGCCAGTACCCCAACCGGGACAGGGGGCTACAATGAGCAGTTCTTC; CDR3aa: CASTPTGTGGYNEQFF
j_gene: TRBJ1-2; abundance: .; d_gene: TRBD1; v_gene: TRBV29-1; CDR3nt: TGCAGCGTTCTTTGGGGACAGGTCTCTTACACCTTC; CDR3aa: CSVLWGQVSYTF
j_gene: TRBJ2-5; abundance: once; d_gene: TRBD2; v_gene: TRBV7-9; CDR3nt: TGTGCCAGCAGCTTTACTAGCGGAGCCCAAGAGACCCAGTACTTC; CDR3aa: CASSFTSGAQETQYF
j_gene: TRBJ1-2; abundance: once; d_gene: .; v_gene: TRBV19; CDR3nt: TGTGCCAGTAGTATTGTCTGGGGGCAGACTTATGACTATGGCTACACCTTC; CDR3aa: CASSIVWGQTYDYGYTF
j_gene: TRBJ1-5; abundance: .; d_gene: TRBD1; v_gene: TRBV5-1; CDR3nt: TGCGCCAGCAGCCGGACAGGGTTTGAAGATCAGCCCCAGCATTTT; CDR3aa: CASSRTGFEDQPQHF
j_gene: TRBJ1-1; abundance: .; d_gene: .; v_gene: TRBV30; CDR3nt: TGTGCCTGGAGTGTAGGACAGCCCACCTCTGAAGCTTTCTTT; CDR3aa: CAWSVGQPTSEAFF
j_gene: TRBJ1-4; abundance: .; d_gene: .; v_gene: TRBV11-2; CDR3nt: TGTGCCAGCAGCTTAGAACGCGGAACTAATGAAAAACTGTTTTTT; CDR3aa: CASSLERGTNEKLFF
j_gene: TRBJ2-3; abundance: .; d_gene: TRBD1; v_gene: TRBV19; CDR3nt: TGTGCCAGTAGTACAACAGGGGGCTACACAGATACGCAGTATTTT; CDR3aa: CASSTTGGYTDTQYF
j_gene: TRBJ2-3; abundance: .; d_gene: .; v_gene: TRBV24-1; CDR3nt: TGTGCCACCAGTGACCCCCGAGGGAGCACAGATACGCAGTATTTT; CDR3aa: CATSDPRGSTDTQYF
j_gene: TRBJ1-1; abundance: .; d_gene: TRBD1; v_gene: TRBV28; CDR3nt: TGTGCCAGCTTGAGACAGGGGAACACTGAAGCTTTCTTT; CDR3aa: CASLRQGNTEAFF
j_gene: TRBJ1-1; abundance: .; d_gene: TRBD1; v_gene: TRBV28; CDR3nt: TGTGCCAGCAGTTCGGGACAGGGGGACACTGAAGCTTTCTTT; CDR3aa: CASSSGQGDTEAFF
j_gene: TRBJ1-2; abundance: once; d_gene: .; v_gene: TRBV9; CDR3nt: TGTGCCAGCAGCGTAGCGAGAGGGAGTAACTATGGCTACACCTTC; CDR3aa: CASSVARGSNYGYTF
j_gene: TRBJ2-7; abundance: .; d_gene: TRBD1; v_gene: TRBV28; CDR3nt: TGTGCCAGCAGCTCCCCCGGGACAGGGGGTCTCGAGCAGTACTTC; CDR3aa: CASSSPGTGGLEQYF
j_gene: TRBJ2-7; abundance: .; d_gene: .; v_gene: TRBV27; CDR3nt: TGTGCCAGCAGTTCGGTACCGAACTACGAGCAGTACTTC; CDR3aa: CASSSVPNYEQYF
j_gene: TRBJ2-5; abundance: .; d_gene: TRBD2; v_gene: TRBV5-4; CDR3nt: TGTGCCAGCAGCCCCGGGACTAGCGGACAAGAGACCCAGTACTTC; CDR3aa: CASSPGTSGQETQYF
j_gene: TRBJ1-5; abundance: .; d_gene: TRBD1; v_gene: TRBV2; CDR3nt: TGTGCCAGCAATGGACAGGGGGCCTTAAGCAATCAGCCCCAGCATTTT; CDR3aa: CASNGQGALSNQPQHF
j_gene: TRBJ2-7; abundance: .; d_gene: .; v_gene: TRBV6-5; CDR3nt: TGTGCCAGCAGAGTTAGTCCCTCCTACGAGCAGTACTTC; CDR3aa: CASRVSPSYEQYF
j_gene: TRBJ2-1; abundance: .; d_gene: .; v_gene: TRBV18; CDR3nt: TGTGCCAGCTCACCACCTAGCGCGAACAATGAGCAGTTCTTC; CDR3aa: CASSPPSANNEQFF
j_gene: TRBJ1-2; abundance: .; d_gene: .; v_gene: TRBV18; CDR3nt: TGTGCCAGCTCACCTTCAGGCCCTATCTATGGCTACACCTTC; CDR3aa: CASSPSGPIYGYTF
j_gene: TRBJ1-4; abundance: .; d_gene: .; v_gene: TRBV18; CDR3nt: TGTGCCAGCTCACCATTCGCCCAGGATTCAACTAATGAAAAACTGTTTTTT; CDR3aa: CASSPFAQDSTNEKLFF
j_gene: TRBJ2-2; abundance: .; d_gene: TRBD2; v_gene: TRBV19; CDR3nt: TGTGCCAGCAAGACTAGCGGGAGGGCCCGCTCGAGGGAGCTGTTTTTT; CDR3aa: CASKTSGRARSRELFF
j_gene: TRBJ2-3; abundance: .; d_gene: .; v_gene: TRBV19; CDR3nt: TGTGCCAGTAGTATACGGGGGGCTGGGGGCACAGATACGCAGTATTTT; CDR3aa: CASSIRGAGGTDTQYF
j_gene: TRBJ1-4; abundance: .; d_gene: TRBD1; v_gene: TRBV7-8; CDR3nt: TGTGCCAGCAGCTTAGTCGGGACAGGGCAGATTGAAAAACTGTTTTTT; CDR3aa: CASSLVGTGQIEKLFF
j_gene: TRBJ2-1; abundance: .; d_gene: TRBD2; v_gene: TRBV6-5; CDR3nt: TGTGCCACCCGACTAGCGGGGTACAATGAGCAGTTCTTC; CDR3aa: CATRLAGYNEQFF
j_gene: TRBJ2-7; abundance: .; d_gene: .; v_gene: TRBV11-3; CDR3nt: TGTGCCAGCAGCTTAGGGCGGGGACCTTTTTACGAGCAGTACTTC; CDR3aa: CASSLGRGPFYEQYF
j_gene: TRBJ2-7; abundance: .; d_gene: TRBD1; v_gene: TRBV11-3; CDR3nt: TGTGCCAGCAGCTTTACAGGGGGTGTCTACGAGCAGTACTTC; CDR3aa: CASSFTGGVYEQYF
j_gene: TRBJ1-2; abundance: .; d_gene: .; v_gene: TRBV29-1; CDR3nt: TGCAGCGTTGGTTACTACACCTTC; CDR3aa: CSVGYYTF
j_gene: TRBJ1-3; abundance: .; d_gene: .; v_gene: TRBV2; CDR3nt: TGTGCCAGCAGTGAGGGAGGAGGTGGAAACACCATATATTTT; CDR3aa: CASSEGGGGNTIYF
j_gene: TRBJ1-1; abundance: .; d_gene: .; v_gene: TRBV25-1; CDR3nt: TGTGCCAGCAGTGGCCACAGGGAACCCACTGAAGCTTTCTTT; CDR3aa: CASSGHREPTEAFF
j_gene: TRBJ2-1; abundance: .; d_gene: .; v_gene: TRBV19; CDR3nt: TGTGCCAGTAGTATAGGCAGGGGTAGCTCCTACAATGAGCAGTTCTTC; CDR3aa: CASSIGRGSSYNEQFF
j_gene: TRBJ1-5; abundance: .; d_gene: .; v_gene: TRBV4-1; CDR3nt: TGCGCCAGCAGCCAAGATCTCATGGGAGCTACTCGAGGTCAGCCCCAGCATTTT; CDR3aa: CASSQDLMGATRGQPQHF
j_gene: TRBJ1-5; abundance: few; d_gene: TRBD1; v_gene: TRBV28; CDR3nt: TGTGCCAGCAGTCCCTGGACAGGGGATAATCAGCCCCAGCATTTT; CDR3aa: CASSPWTGDNQPQHF
j_gene: TRBJ2-5; abundance: .; d_gene: .; v_gene: TRBV3-1/TRBV3-2; CDR3nt: TGTGCCACCAAGAAGAGCCAGGTACAAGAGACCCAGTACTTC; CDR3aa: CATKKSQVQETQYF
j_gene: TRBJ2-3; abundance: .; d_gene: .; v_gene: TRBV9; CDR3nt: TGTGCCAGCGGGGAAGGGACAATCACAGATACGCAGTATTTT; CDR3aa: CASGEGTITDTQYF
j_gene: TRBJ1-2; abundance: .; d_gene: .; v_gene: TRBV24-1; CDR3nt: TGTGCCACCAGTGATGAGGTATCTAACTATGGCTACACCTTC; CDR3aa: CATSDEVSNYGYTF
j_gene: TRBJ1-2; abundance: .; d_gene: .; v_gene: TRBV7-9; CDR3nt: TGTGCCAGCAGCTTAGGGCCCCCCCTTACCGGCTACACCTTC; CDR3aa: CASSLGPPLTGYTF
j_gene: TRBJ2-7; abundance: .; d_gene: .; v_gene: TRBV2; CDR3nt: TGTGCCAGCAGTGAGGACAGTGAGTCCTACGAGCAGTACTTC; CDR3aa: CASSEDSESYEQYF
j_gene: TRBJ1-1; abundance: .; d_gene: TRBD1; v_gene: TRBV27; CDR3nt: TGTGCCAGCAGTTCGACAGGGATGAGCACTGAAGCTTTCTTT; CDR3aa: CASSSTGMSTEAFF
j_gene: TRBJ2-1; abundance: .; d_gene: TRBD2; v_gene: TRBV30; CDR3nt: TGTGCCTGGAGTACGGGACTAGCGGAATACAATGAGCAGTTCTTC; CDR3aa: CAWSTGLAEYNEQFF
j_gene: TRBJ2-1; abundance: .; d_gene: TRBD2; v_gene: TRBV3-1/TRBV3-2; CDR3nt: TGTGCCAGCAGTCTATGGATAGCGGGGGTTGGAAATGAGCAGTTCTTC; CDR3aa: CASSLWIAGVGNEQFF
j_gene: TRBJ1-1; abundance: .; d_gene: .; v_gene: TRBV6-5; CDR3nt: TGTGCCAGCAGTTACCGGCGGGGAATGAACACTGAAGCTTTCTTT; CDR3aa: CASSYRRGMNTEAFF
j_gene: TRBJ2-5; abundance: .; d_gene: TRBD2; v_gene: TRBV5-8; CDR3nt: TGTGCCAGCAGCATCGGACTAGCGGGGGTTCAAGAGACCCAGTACTTC; CDR3aa: CASSIGLAGVQETQYF
j_gene: TRBJ2-1; abundance: .; d_gene: TRBD2; v_gene: TRBV19; CDR3nt: TGTGCCAGTAGTATGGGACTAGCGGTTTACAATGAGCAGTTCTTC; CDR3aa: CASSMGLAVYNEQFF
j_gene: TRBJ2-1; abundance: .; d_gene: .; v_gene: TRBV5-1; CDR3nt: TGCGCCAGCAGCCTACTAGGGCCTAGCTCCTACAATGAGCAGTTCTTC; CDR3aa: CASSLLGPSSYNEQFF